This is a list of T cell receptor beta chains from one sample in a study of beta chain features in type 1 diabetes. Libraries were prepared by immunoSEQ multiplex PCR; TCRdb keeps only in-frame clonotypes and omits some of them. In the table there are approximately 250,000 clones, around 9.6% of which are singletons. Sequenced: naive CD4+ T cells from blood. Receptors originate from a young woman in good health. The CDR3 runs from the conserved cysteine through the conserved F or W.

>TRBJ2-1|TRBV12-5
CASGSSTGNEQFF
>TRBJ1-1|TRBV2
CASSLTGLNTEAFF
>TRBJ2-7|TRBV21-1
CASSNFSGSTDEQYF
>TRBJ2-3|TRBV7-8
CASSLVAGSDTQYF
>TRBJ2-2|TRBV5-1
CASRTTTIGTGELFF
>TRBJ2-7|TRBV6-5
CASSYEQDRAGEQYF
>TRBJ1-2|TRBV5-4
CASSLLTDASF
>TRBJ1-2|TRBV6-1
CASSVGSGTGSSGYTF
>TRBJ2-5|TRBV6-5
CAIREDSGETQYF
>TRBJ2-3|TRBV10-3
CATQRTSGSTDTQYF
>TRBJ1-1|TRBV5-1
CASSLGRQNTEAFF
>TRBJ2-7|TRBV5-1
CASSSQGADYEQYF
>TRBJ2-7|TRBV11-2
CASSLAGTGGAEQYF
>TRBJ1-1|TRBV5-1
CASSSGLRNTEAFF
>TRBJ1-3|TRBV10-3
CAIRGQVGNTIYF